This T cell receptor beta chain comes out of a study of blood T cells in healthy people across ages. Study-level information: T cells yielded about one barcoded beta molecule per two cells through template switching.

This CDR3 spans 16 amino acids. V was cut by 4 bases and J by 9 bases, with 23 bases left in between. Germline V gene sequence: CDR1 SGHRS, CDR2 YFSETQ. Sample-barcoded 5' priming and a J-beta primer mix drove a second PCR of about 6 to 11 cycles. TCRdb independently ran MiXCR on the 5' RACE reads; one entry per CDR3 protein. The sample holds 1.5 million or so distinct CDR3 sequences, approximately 43% seen once. This rearrangement joins TRBV5-1 to TRBJ1-5; no reliable D call. The sequenced sample consisted of blood. The receptor was derived from a woman younger than 35 in good health. CDR3 amino acids: CASSPSPGMGSRPQHF. The CDR3 nucleotides read TGCGCCAGCAGCCCCTCGCCCGGAATGGGAAGTCGGCCCCAGCATTTT.